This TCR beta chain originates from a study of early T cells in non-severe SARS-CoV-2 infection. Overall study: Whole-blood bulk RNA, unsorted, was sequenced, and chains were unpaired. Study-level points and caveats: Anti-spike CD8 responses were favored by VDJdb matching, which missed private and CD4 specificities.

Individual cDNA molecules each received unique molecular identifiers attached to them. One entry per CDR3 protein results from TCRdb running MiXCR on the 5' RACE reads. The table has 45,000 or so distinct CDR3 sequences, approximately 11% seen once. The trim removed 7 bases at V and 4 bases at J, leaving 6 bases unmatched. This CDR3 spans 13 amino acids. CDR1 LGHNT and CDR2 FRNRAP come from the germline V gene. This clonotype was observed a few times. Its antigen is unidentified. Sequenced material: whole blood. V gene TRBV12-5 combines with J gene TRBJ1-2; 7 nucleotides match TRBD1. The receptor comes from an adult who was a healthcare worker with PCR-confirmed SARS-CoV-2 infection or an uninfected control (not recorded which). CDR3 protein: CASVGGGSYGYTF. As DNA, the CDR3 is TGTGCTAGTGTTGGAGGGGGCAGCTATGGCTACACCTTC.